This entry lists 32 T cell receptor beta chains sequenced from one sample in a study of naive and memory T cell subsets. Two oligonucleotides, mixed equimolar, formed the beta constant-region primer covering TRBC1 and TRBC2. The ligated cDNA underwent four PCR rounds using SP2 and nested alpha and beta constant-region primers. TCRdb re-called the UMI-ligation and nested PCR reads with MiXCR, one entry per CDR3 protein. Of 8,800 or so distinct CDR3 sequences listed, less than 35% are singletons. The sequencing sample was made of CD8+ TEMRA cells from blood. This sample's subset: effector memory re-expressing CD45RA, CD45RA+ CD27-. The receptors stem from a human donor in good health.

V usage is TRBV7-9 and J usage is TRBJ1-4; 7 positions match TRBD1. J gave up 5 bases and V 5 bases, and 5 bases lay outside the gene matches. CDR1 and CDR2 (germline): SEHNR, FQNEAQ (reference sequence). The CDR3 loop spans 14 amino acids. The chain's CDR3 is CASSRGGVNEKLFF. CDR3 coding DNA: TGTGCCAGCAGCCGAGGGGGCGTCAATGAAAAACTGTTTTTT.

Only a few counts were recorded for this clonotype. The V gene is TRBV11-3, the J gene TRBJ2-1; 13 positions agree with TRBD2. CDR1 and CDR2 from the germline V gene are SGHNT and YENEEA. The ends lost 5 bases at V and 8 bases at J; junction bases unmatched: 12. The CDR3 has 17 residues. Written as DNA, the CDR3 is TGTGCCAGCAGCGTTGAAACTAGCGGGAGGGCCTGGGATGAGCAGTTCTTC. Amino acid sequence: CASSVETSGRAWDEQFF.

This chain uses TRBV7-6 with TRBJ2-3; TRBD2 agrees at 14 bases. The length of the CDR3 is 18 residues. The V and J ends lost 3 bases and 5 bases, in that order; junction bases with no gene match: 10. The germline gives CDR1 SGHVS, CDR2 FNYEAQ. The CDR3, as DNA: TGTGCCAGCAGCTTGGCTTCCATCGGGACTAGCGGGAGAGATACGCAGTATTTT. Translating gives CASSLASIGTSGRDTQYF.

V usage is TRBV7-6 and J usage is TRBJ2-7, with 11 bases that match TRBD1. With V trimmed by 3 bases and J by 2 bases, 3 bases remained unmatched. Germline V gene data show CDR1 as SGHVS and CDR2 as FNYEAQ. This CDR3 has 15 residues. The CDR3 bases are TGTGCCAGCAGCTTCGGGACAGGGGGTACCTACGAGCAGTACTTC. Its protein product is CASSFGTGGTYEQYF.

This sequence joins TRBV5-1 and TRBJ2-3, with 9 bases that match TRBD2. CDR1 is SGHRS and CDR2 is YFSETQ in the germline V gene. The CDR3 length is 15 residues. Losses at the gene ends were 5 bases for V and 3 bases for J; bases not matched to a gene: 7. The CDR3 loop is CASSRLAGQTDTQYF. CDR3 coding DNA: TGCGCCAGCAGTCGTCTAGCGGGACAAACAGATACGCAGTATTTT.

This clonotype was picked up a small number of times. This chain uses TRBV7-9 with TRBJ2-1, with 8 bases that match TRBD2. V was pared by 1 base and J by 9 bases, with 5 bases of the junction left unmatched. Germline CDR1 reads SEHNR; CDR2 reads FQNEAQ (reference sequence). The CDR3 is 14 residues long. The CDR3 region has the DNA TGTGCCAGCAGCTTAGGGGCGGGAGGCACTGAGCAGTTCTTC. Protein sequence: CASSLGAGGTEQFF.

The V call is TRBV19, the J call TRBJ2-7; D is uncertain. CDR3 length: 15 residues. Germline values: CDR1 LNHDA, CDR2 SQIVND (reference sequence). Trimming left V 3 bases short and J 5 bases short, with 17 bases between. In DNA, the CDR3 is TGTGCCAGTAGTATTGGGCCGTTGGGTTACGACGAGCAGTACTTC. This translates into CASSIGPLGYDEQYF.

The genes are TRBV5-6 and TRBJ2-5, with TRBD2 matching over 9 bases. After removal of 3 bases from V and 5 bases from J, the junction contained 2 bases not matched to a gene. The CDR3 covers 13 residues. The germline CDR1 and CDR2 sequences are SGHDT and YYEEEE. CDR3 protein: CASSWAGGETQYF. CDR3 nucleotide sequence: TGTGCCAGCAGCTGGGCGGGAGGGGAGACCCAGTACTTC.

The chain joins TRBV11-2 to TRBJ2-1, with D possibly TRBD2 on 5 matching bases. CDR1 and CDR2 (germline): SGHAT, FQNNGV. Trimming cost V 0 bases and J 5 bases, with 14 bases left between them. The CDR3 extends over 16 amino acids. This chain's CDR3 is CASSLELPPSNNEQFF. The CDR3 DNA is TGTGCCAGCAGCTTAGAACTGCCGCCTAGCAACAATGAGCAGTTCTTC. The full variable domain, its missing parts supplied by reference TRBV11-2 and TRBJ2-1, is EAGVAQSPRYKIIEKRQSVAFWCNPISGHATLYWYQQILGQGPKLLIQFQNNGVVDDSQLPKDRFSAERLKGVDSTLKIQPAKLEDSAVYLCASSLELPPSNNEQFFGPGTRLTVL.

The rearrangement joins TRBV28 to TRBJ1-2; maybe TRBD1 (6 bases). This CDR3 has 12 amino acids. Between the trimmed V and J ends, which lost 6 bases and 8 bases, there was a span of 13 bases. Germline V lookup: CDR1 MDHEN, CDR2 SYDVKM. CDR3 region: CASRSPGDGYTF. As DNA, the CDR3 is TGTGCCAGCAGATCACCAGGGGACGGCTACACCTTC.

In this sample, this clonotype turned up a few times. V and J are TRBV7-9 and TRBJ2-2; D uncertain. Germline CDR1 is SEHNR and CDR2 is FQNEAQ (reference sequence). The CDR3 runs 13 residues. V was clipped by 3 bases and J by 13 bases, with 15 bases between them. DNA of the CDR3: TGTGCCAGCAGCTTGGCCCTAATCTTGGTGCTGTTTTTT. It is translated as CASSLALILVLFF.

This clonotype was found a few times. The chain recombines TRBV5-8 with TRBJ2-3, with D tentatively TRBD1 or TRBD2 (5 bases each). V was trimmed by 4 bases and J by 2 bases, leaving 17 bases between them. The CDR3 extends over 16 amino acids. CDR1 and CDR2 from the germline V gene are SGHTS and YDEGEE. This CDR3 reads CASSPDGDPFTDTQYF. CDR3 nucleotide sequence: TGTGCCAGCAGCCCCGACGGGGACCCATTCACAGATACGCAGTATTTT.

This clonotype was picked up a small number of times. The chain carries TRBV28 and TRBJ1-1; D is uncertain. Germline V lookup: CDR1 MDHEN, CDR2 SYDVKM. Trimming took off 3 bases at V and 8 bases at J, with 16 bases between the two ends. The length of the CDR3 is 14 residues. The DNA of the CDR3 is TGTGCCAGCAGTTTCTATGACGGAACTGTAGAAGCTTTCTTT. Translated, it gives CASSFYDGTVEAFF.

This rearrangement joins TRBV5-1 to TRBJ1-5, with D perhaps matching TRBD1 (6 bases). The V end lost 0 bases, the J end lost 7 bases, and 11 bases lay between the germline ends. The CDR3 has 14 residues. CDR1 and CDR2 (germline): SGHRS, YFSETQ. The CDR3 DNA sequence: TGCGCCAGCAGCTTGGAGGGGGGTAGGCAGCCCCAGCATTTT. Amino acid sequence: CASSLEGGRQPQHF.

The chain couples TRBV7-8 to TRBJ1-6; possibly TRBD1 for D (5 bases). This CDR3 spans 15 amino acids. From germline, CDR1 is SGHVS and CDR2 FQNEAQ. Trimming removed 5 bases from V and 6 bases from J, with 14 bases in between. CDR3 in amino acids: CASSIQPGGNSPLHF. CDR3 nucleotides: TGTGCCAGCAGCATACAACCCGGGGGTAATTCACCCCTCCACTTT.

V and J are TRBV29-1 and TRBJ1-1; no firm D call. The CDR3 covers 12 residues. Germline loops: CDR1 SQVTM, CDR2 ANQGSEA. Trimming removed 0 bases at V and 10 bases at J, with 12 bases between. In DNA form, the CDR3 reads TGCAGCGTTGAAGACAGGATCTTCGGAGCTTTCTTT. It is translated as CSVEDRIFGAFF. The complete variable domain, with remaining parts taken from reference TRBV29-1 and TRBJ1-1, reads SAVISQKPSRDICQRGTSLTIQCQVDSQVTMMFWYRQQPGQSLTLIATANQGSEATYESGFVIDKFPISRPNLTFSTLTVSNMSPEDSSIYLCSVEDRIFGAFFGQGTRLTVV.

This clonotype was counted a few times. The chain joins TRBV20-1 to TRBJ2-7, with 7 nucleotides matching TRBD1. J was trimmed by 3 bases and V by 0 bases; bases with no gene match: 11. The CDR3 length is 16 residues. Germline assignment: CDR1 DFQATT and CDR2 SNEGSKA (reference sequence). The CDR3 sequence is CSARDFNGTAIYEQYF. The CDR3 region has the DNA TGCAGTGCTAGAGATTTTAATGGGACAGCAATCTACGAGCAGTACTTC.

The chain links TRBV12-3 or TRBV12-4 to TRBJ1-1; D possibly corresponds to TRBD1 (5 bases). This CDR3 has 11 residues. The ends were cut back, 5 bases at V and 12 bases at J, with 13 bases in the middle. The CDR3 sequence: CASSGGLGTFF. The CDR3 DNA sequence: TGTGCCAGCAGTGGGGGACTCGGGACTTTCTTT.

Only a few counts were recorded for this clonotype. CDR3 loop: CASSQGTGEQYF. CDR3 sequence (DNA): TGTGCCAGCAGCCAAGGGACAGGGGAGCAGTACTTC. The rearrangement joins TRBV5-6 to TRBJ2-7, with TRBD1 identical over 9 bases. The CDR3 spans 12 residues. Per germline, CDR1 SGHDT and CDR2 YYEEEE. J was trimmed by 7 bases and V by 4 bases; bases with no gene match: 3.

On this clonotype: An end of the junction does not agree with germline; a read error may underlie this. This chain uses TRBV28 with TRBJ2-7; 8 positions agree with TRBD1. Germline V gene data show CDR1 as MDHEN and CDR2 as SYDVKM. The CDR3 has 11 amino acids. CDR3: CASSLGDRPNF. CDR3 DNA sequence: TGTGCCAGCAGTTTAGGGGACAGGCCCAACTTC.

The V and J genes are TRBV6-2 or TRBV6-3 and TRBJ1-5; no firm D call. Germline V lookup: CDR1 MNHEY, CDR2 SVGEGT. This CDR3 comprises 15 residues. Trimming cost V 6 bases and J 5 bases, with 17 bases left between them. CDR3 nucleotides: TGTGCCAGCAGCGAGAGGACGGAGCCCTATCAGCCCCAGCATTTT. Its translation: CASSERTEPYQPQHF.

This clonotype was counted a few times. This chain uses TRBV3-1 with TRBJ2-2; D gene ambiguous. V was trimmed by 1 base and J by 0 bases, leaving 3 bases between them. This CDR3 region has 14 residues. CDR1 and CDR2 from the germline V gene are LGHDT and YNNKEL (reference sequence). CDR3 nucleotide sequence: TGTGCCAGCAGCCAAGTCTCGAACACCGGGGAGCTGTTTTTT. Translation: CASSQVSNTGELFF. Drawing the rest from reference TRBV3-1 and TRBJ2-2, the complete variable domain is DTAVSQTPKYLVTQMGNDKSIKCEQNLGHDTMYWYKQDSKKFLKIMFSYNNKELIINETVPNRFSPKSPDKAHLNLHINSLELGDSAVYFCASSQVSNTGELFFGEGSRLTVL.

This chain links TRBV5-1 with TRBJ1-1, with D tentatively TRBD1 (5 bases). Trimming left V 4 bases short and J 7 bases short, with 14 bases between. Germline V gene sequence: CDR1 SGHRS, CDR2 YFSETQ. The CDR3 spans 13 residues. CDR3 DNA sequence: TGCGCCAGCAGCGGTGAGGGGAGGGGTGAAGCTTTCTTT. Amino acids: CASSGEGRGEAFF.

CDR3 region: CASSQDELYRGNEQFF. The CDR3 DNA follows: TGCGCCAGCAGCCAAGACGAGTTATACAGGGGTAATGAGCAGTTCTTC. The genes are TRBV4-1 and TRBJ2-1; 7 nucleotides match TRBD1. Trimming cost V 0 bases and J 7 bases; bases outside gene matches: 9. CDR3 size: 16 residues. Germline lookup yields CDR1 MGHRA and CDR2 YSYEKL.

This clonotype was detected only a few times. CDR3: CASSQLKARDYNEQFF. Here the CDR3 DNA reads TGTGCCAGCAGCCAGCTTAAAGCACGGGATTACAATGAGCAGTTCTTC. The chain combines TRBV3-1 with TRBJ2-1; possible D gene TRBD2, 5 bases. CDR1 and CDR2 (germline): LGHDT, YNNKEL (reference sequence). Trimming cost V 3 bases and J 4 bases, with 16 bases left between them. The CDR3 is 16 amino acids.

This clonotype was seen a few times. The J gene is TRBJ1-2, the V gene TRBV12-3 or TRBV12-4, with D uncertain. The CDR3 has 12 residues. The V and J ends lost 7 bases and 6 bases respectively, with 12 bases between them. The CDR3: CASKSSDHGYTF. CDR3 sequence (DNA): TGTGCCAGCAAAAGTTCTGACCATGGCTACACCTTC.

The table lists this clonotype with a few counts. The chain joins TRBV28 to TRBJ2-5; D is uncertain. V lost 5 bases and J 5 bases, leaving 12 bases between the germline ends. This CDR3 comprises 13 residues. Germline values: CDR1 MDHEN, CDR2 SYDVKM. The CDR3 loop is CASSPWTPETQYF. The CDR3 region has the DNA TGTGCCAGCAGTCCCTGGACCCCGGAGACCCAGTACTTC. The full variable domain, in which reference TRBV28 and TRBJ2-5 provide the parts outside the CDR3, is DVKVTQSSRYLVKRTGEKVFLECVQDMDHENMFWYRQDPGLGLRLIYFSYDVKMKEKGDIPEGYSVSREKKERFSLILESASTNQTSMYLCASSPWTPETQYFGPGTRLLVL.

Remarks on this clonotype: A read error may explain this, as a much larger clone is one base away. The gene calls are TRBV4-3 and TRBJ1-1; D is undetermined. Germline V gene data show CDR1 as LGHNA and CDR2 as YSLEER. The CDR3 spans 16 residues. The ends were cut back, 4 bases at V and 0 bases at J, with 15 bases in the middle. CDR3 nucleotide sequence: TGCGCCAGCAGCCCAGAATTGGGATGGCTGAACACTGAAGCTTTCTTT. Protein sequence: CASSPELGWLNTEAFF.

CDR3 residues: CSARGQGFQPQHF. In DNA form, the CDR3 reads TGCAGTGCTAGGGGTCAGGGGTTTCAGCCCCAGCATTTT. V and J are TRBV20-1 and TRBJ1-5; D is possibly TRBD1 (6 bases). Trimming left V 3 bases short and J 6 bases short, with 12 bases between. CDR3 length equals 13 residues. Germline V CDR1 and CDR2: DFQATT, SNEGSKA (reference sequence).

The J gene is TRBJ2-2, the V gene TRBV28; D uncertain. Per germline, CDR1 MDHEN and CDR2 SYDVKM. V gave up 2 bases and J gave up 2 bases, with 9 bases separating them. The CDR3 has 15 residues. The CDR3 DNA follows: TGTGCCAGCAGTTTAAGGGCCAGCAACACCGGGGAGCTGTTTTTT. Its translation is CASSLRASNTGELFF.

For the CDR3, the DNA is TGTGCCAGCAGCACACCCGGGACAGGGTTTTACGAGCAGTACTTC. Translated, it gives CASSTPGTGFYEQYF. This chain joins TRBV4-2 and TRBJ2-7; 9 bases are shared with TRBD1. This CDR3 region has 15 residues. V lost 5 bases, J lost 4 bases, and 9 bases stayed unmatched. Germline V lookup: CDR1 LGHNA, CDR2 YNFKEQ.

This clonotype was counted only a few times. The J gene is TRBJ2-7, the V gene TRBV20-1, with D perhaps TRBD2 (5 bases). V was trimmed by 0 bases and J by 4 bases, leaving 13 bases between them. In germline, CDR1 is DFQATT, CDR2 SNEGSKA (reference sequence). The CDR3 is made up of 14 amino acids. The CDR3: CSARDPGIGYEQYF. The CDR3 bases are TGCAGTGCTAGAGATCCCGGGATAGGGTACGAGCAGTACTTC.